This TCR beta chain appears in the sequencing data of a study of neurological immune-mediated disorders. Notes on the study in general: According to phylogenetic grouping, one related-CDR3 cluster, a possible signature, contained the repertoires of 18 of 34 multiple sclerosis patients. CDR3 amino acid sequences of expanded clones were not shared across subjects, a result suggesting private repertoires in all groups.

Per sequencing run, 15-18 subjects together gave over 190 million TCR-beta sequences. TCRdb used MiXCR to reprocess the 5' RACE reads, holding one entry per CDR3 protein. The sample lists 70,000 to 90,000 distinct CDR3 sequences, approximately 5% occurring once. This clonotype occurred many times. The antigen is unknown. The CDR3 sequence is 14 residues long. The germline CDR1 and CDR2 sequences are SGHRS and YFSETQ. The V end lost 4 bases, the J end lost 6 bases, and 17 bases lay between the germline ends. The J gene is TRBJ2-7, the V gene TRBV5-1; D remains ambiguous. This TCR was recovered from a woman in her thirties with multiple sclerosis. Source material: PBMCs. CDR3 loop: CASSQTGPRSEQYF. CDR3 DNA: TGCGCCAGCAGCCAGACGGGCCCCCGGTCCGAGCAGTACTTC.